The 6 T cell receptor beta chains given below trace back to one sample, sequenced in a study of Graves' ophthalmopathy and Graves' hyperthyroidism. Amplified TCR beta CDR3 regions were obtained using RNA transcripts as template. The authors performed first-round RT-PCR with HTBI primers and then a second-round multiplex PCR. Using its own MiXCR run on the multiplex PCR reads, TCRdb lists one record per CDR3 protein. The sample has under 800,000 distinct CDR3 sequences; approximately 21% are singletons. The specimen sequenced was peripheral blood. These receptors were collected from a woman younger than 30 with stable Graves' hyperthyroidism. Some clones in this sample may be carry-over from other donors' samples.

This clonotype was seen more than once but under ten times. A much larger clone is a single base away; this may be a read error. This chain links TRBV20-1 with TRBJ1-6, with a possible D match to TRBD1 (6 bases). Germline assignment: CDR1 DFQATT and CDR2 SNEGSKA (reference sequence). There are 15 residues in the CDR3. The chain's CDR3 is CSAREGGTHNSHLHF. CDR3 sequence (DNA): TGCAGTGCTAGAGAGGGAGGGACACATAATTCACACCTCCACTTT.

This clonotype occurred many times. V and J are TRBV27 and TRBJ1-1; TRBD1 might be the D (6 bases). Germline values: CDR1 MNHEY, CDR2 SMNVEV (reference sequence). This CDR3 has 17 residues. The V gene lost 5 bases and the J gene lost 4 bases, with 23 bases spanning the gap. Written as DNA, the CDR3 is TGTGCCAGCAGTCCGAGACAGGTCTCCTTTAGGGGCACTGAAGCTTTCTTT. This encodes CASSPRQVSFRGTEAFF.

This clonotype was counted at least ten times. The gene calls are TRBV20-1 and TRBJ1-5; 7 positions agree with TRBD1. Germline CDR1 and CDR2: DFQATT and SNEGSKA (reference sequence). The CDR3 length is 13 residues. J gave up 7 bases and V 4 bases, and 7 bases lay outside the gene matches. The DNA for the CDR3 is TGCAGTGCTACCGACAGGGCACAACAGCCCCAGCATTTT. Translation: CSATDRAQQPQHF.

The CDR3 reads CASSITESLYEQYF. The DNA for the CDR3 is TGTGCCAGCAGTATCACAGAATCCCTCTACGAGCAGTACTTC. The J gene is TRBJ2-7, the V gene TRBV12-3 or TRBV12-4; unclear D gene. CDR3 size: 14 residues. V was trimmed by 5 bases and J by 3 bases, leaving 14 bases between them.

This clonotype was seen many times. The chain combines TRBV19 with TRBJ1-1; tentative D call: TRBD1 (6 bases). Trimming took 0 bases from V and 4 from J, leaving 9 bases between them. CDR3 size: 14 residues. Looked up from germline, CDR1 is LNHDA and CDR2 is SQIVND (reference sequence). CDR3 bases: TGTGCCAGTAGTATAGACAGGGGTTCCACTGAAGCTTTCTTT. It yields the protein CASSIDRGSTEAFF.

This clonotype was seen repeatedly, ten times or more. The chain carries TRBV28 and TRBJ1-1, with D hard to call. Trimming took 6 bases from V and 5 from J, leaving 13 bases between them. The CDR3 length is 13 residues. Germline values: CDR1 MDHEN, CDR2 SYDVKM. In nucleotides, the CDR3 is TGTGCCAGCAGCTTAACGGTAGGGACTGAAGCTTTCTTT. Amino acid sequence: CASSLTVGTEAFF.